One sample yielded the 15 T cell receptor beta chains listed below, sequenced in a study of molecular identifiers for immune sequencing clone quantification. TCRdb used MiXCR to reprocess the PCR reads, holding one entry per CDR3 protein. The table records 490,000 or so distinct CDR3 sequences, over 20% of them present only once. Sequencing used naive CD8+ T cells from blood, with Jurkat cell RNA spiked in. The subset here: FACS-sorted CD8+CD4-CCR7+CD45RA+ naive T cells. The receptors derive from a human donor in good health. Some libraries in this study had Jurkat cell RNA spiked in.

This clonotype turned up a few times. CDR3 sequence: CASSSGGGGPYNEQFF. As DNA, the CDR3 is TGTGCCAGCAGCTCCGGCGGAGGGGGCCCCTACAATGAGCAGTTCTTC. J is TRBJ2-1 and V is TRBV3-1; tentatively, D is TRBD1 (7 bases). V was shortened by 5 bases and J by 2 bases, with 16 bases between the two germline ends. Germline CDR1 is LGHDT and CDR2 is YNNKEL (reference sequence). This CDR3 region has 16 residues.

A note on this clonotype: One base away lies a much larger clone, so this may be a sequencing read error. J is TRBJ2-3 and V is TRBV7-9; D could derive from TRBD1 or TRBD2 (5 bases each). Germline V gene lookup returns CDR1 SEHNR and CDR2 FQNEAQ (reference sequence). Trimming left V 5 bases short and J 3 bases short, with 15 bases between. The CDR3 has 15 residues. CDR3 region: CASSPPPGRTDTQYF. DNA for the CDR3: TGTGCCAGCAGCCCTCCCCCAGGGAGAACAGATACGCAGTATTTT. Full variable domain (rest looked up from reference TRBV7-9 and TRBJ2-3): DTGVSQNPRHKITKRGQNVTFRCDPISEHNRLYWYRQTLGQGPEFLTYFQNEAQLEKSRLLSDRFSAERPKGSFSTLEIQRTEQGDSAMYLCASSPPPGRTDTQYFGPGTRLTVL.

The chain carries TRBV9 and TRBJ1-3; no firm D call. Looked up from germline, CDR1 is SGDLS and CDR2 is YYNGEE. V dropped 4 bases and J dropped 0 bases, with 14 bases sitting between them. The CDR3 is 16 residues long. The DNA for the CDR3 is TGTGCCAGCAGCCTGCCAGATGGTATCTCTGGAAACACCATATATTTT. Translating it yields CASSLPDGISGNTIYF.

This clonotype was seen many times. The rearrangement links TRBV7-8 to TRBJ1-5, with D tentatively TRBD1 (5 bases). CDR1 SGHVS and CDR2 FQNEAQ come from the germline V gene. The CDR3 totals 18 residues. The V and J ends lost 5 bases and 7 bases respectively, with 27 bases between them. CDR3 loop: CASSQVSSVGDGGQPQHF. CDR3 DNA sequence: TGTGCCAGCAGCCAAGTCTCTTCCGTTGGGGACGGAGGACAGCCCCAGCATTTT. Based on the CDR3 plus reference TRBV7-8 and TRBJ1-5, the full variable domain is GAGVSQSPRYKVAKRGQDVALRCDPISGHVSLFWYQQALGQGPEFLTYFQNEAQLDKSGLPSDRFFAERPEGSVSTLKIQRTQQEDSAVYLCASSQVSSVGDGGQPQHFGDGTRLSIL.

This clonotype was observed a handful of times. V usage is TRBV20-1 and J usage is TRBJ2-1, with TRBD2 matching over 9 bases. After removal of 5 bases from V and 0 bases from J, the junction contained 8 bases not matched to a gene. This CDR3 has 16 amino acids. Germline V gives CDR1 DFQATT, CDR2 SNEGSKA (reference sequence). The CDR3 reads CSAFVAGVSSYNEQFF. The DNA of the CDR3 is TGCAGTGCTTTCGTAGCGGGAGTATCCTCCTACAATGAGCAGTTCTTC.

Details on this clonotype: This could be a read error, since a much larger clone is one nucleotide away. The chain links TRBV5-1 to TRBJ1-1; D is ambiguous. Germline values: CDR1 SGHRS, CDR2 YFSETQ. This CDR3 region has 14 residues. The V gene lost 0 bases and the J gene lost 4 bases, with 10 bases spanning the gap. DNA for the CDR3: TGCGCCAGCAGCTTGGCCTCAAGTTTCACTGAAGCTTTCTTT. It specifies CASSLASSFTEAFF.

This clonotype occurred many times. V is TRBV4-2 and J is TRBJ2-7; D is possibly TRBD1 (6 bases). V lost 1 base to trimming and J lost 2 bases, with 12 bases between them. This CDR3 is built from 15 residues. CDR1 and CDR2 (germline): LGHNA, YNFKEQ. CDR3 nucleotides: TGTGCCAGCAGCCAAGGCCAGGGGAGAGCCTACGAGCAGTACTTC. It encodes CASSQGQGRAYEQYF.

This clonotype has ten or more counts. The CDR3 spells CSWGISGISTDTQYF. As DNA, the CDR3 is TGCAGCTGGGGGATTTCGGGGATTAGCACAGATACGCAGTATTTT. V usage is TRBV29-1 and J usage is TRBJ2-3; D tentatively reads TRBD1 or TRBD2 (5 bases each). Germline CDR1 and CDR2: SQVTM and ANQGSEA. This CDR3 comprises 15 residues. Between the trimmed V and J ends, which lost 8 bases and 0 bases, there was a span of 18 bases.

This clonotype was observed a handful of times. The chain combines TRBV4-1 with TRBJ2-7; 8 bases align to TRBD1. Unmatched junction bases numbered 7, after V lost 3 bases and J lost 0 bases. The CDR3 is made up of 16 amino acids. Germline loops: CDR1 MGHRA, CDR2 YSYEKL. The DNA of the CDR3 is TGCGCCAGCAGCCAGGAGACAGGGGCTCTCTCCTACGAGCAGTACTTC. Protein: CASSQETGALSYEQYF.

This chain uses TRBV19 with TRBJ2-7; no clear D gene. This CDR3 has 15 amino acids. From germline, CDR1 is LNHDA and CDR2 SQIVND (reference sequence). The V end lost 3 bases, the J end lost 0 bases, and 12 bases lay between the germline ends. CDR3 sequence (DNA): TGTGCCAGTAGTATTGCAGGCCAAAGCTCCTACGAGCAGTACTTC. This gives the protein CASSIAGQSSYEQYF. Together with reference TRBV19 and TRBJ2-7, the CDR3 gives the full variable domain: DGGITQSPKYLFRKEGQNVTLSCEQNLNHDAMYWYRQDPGQGLRLIYYSQIVNDFQKGDIAEGYSVSREKKESFPLTVTSAQKNPTAFYLCASSIAGQSSYEQYFGPGTRLTVT.

This clonotype has ten or more counts. The V call is TRBV6-2 or TRBV6-3, the J call TRBJ2-1, with 13 bases identical to TRBD2. This CDR3 is built from 15 residues. Germline CDR1 MNHEY, CDR2 SVGEGT. V dropped 4 bases and J dropped 9; count of bases not matched to a gene: 6. The CDR3 nucleotides are TGTGCCAGCAGTTTGACTAGCGGGAGGTTTATTGAGCAGTTCTTC. It specifies CASSLTSGRFIEQFF.

In this sample, this clonotype turned up once. A much larger clone lies a single base off, so this may be a read error. V usage is TRBV29-1 and J usage is TRBJ1-2, with unresolved D. CDR3 length: 14 residues. Per germline, CDR1 SQVTM and CDR2 ANQGSEA. The V end was cut by 6 bases, the J end by 2 bases, with 16 bases between. As DNA, the CDR3 is TGCAGCGTACTGGCTATCGATTCCAACTATGGCTACACCTTC. It translates to CSVLAIDSNYGYTF.

In its sample, this clonotype was seen many times. V is TRBV28 and J is TRBJ2-6, with 7 positions matching TRBD2. CDR3 length: 18 residues. V trimming: 4 bases; J trimming: 2 bases; junction bases outside the gene matches: 11. The germline CDR1 and CDR2 sequences are MDHEN and SYDVKM. The CDR3 DNA reads TGTGCCAGCAGTTCCCCTAGCGGTCTACTGCCTGGGGCCAACGTCCTGACTTTC. It translates to CASSSPSGLLPGANVLTF.

A note on this clonotype: This clone may be a read error of a much larger clone one base away. J is TRBJ2-6 and V is TRBV19, with 7 bases matching TRBD1. Germline V lookup: CDR1 LNHDA, CDR2 SQIVND (reference sequence). Trimming removed 7 bases from V and 5 bases from J; junction bases left unmatched: 8. The CDR3 length is 15 residues. The CDR3 DNA reads as TGTGCCAGTAACCCAGGGGGTCCTAGGGCCAACGTCCTGACTTTC. Residues: CASNPGGPRANVLTF.

The rearrangement links TRBV14 to TRBJ1-2, with 7 nucleotides matching TRBD1. The V gene end was trimmed by 1 base and the J gene end by 2 bases; junction bases not matched to a gene: 7. The germline CDR1 and CDR2 sequences are SGHDN and FVKESK. This CDR3 region has 16 residues. The CDR3 sequence is CASSQVGGGGNYGYTF. The CDR3 nucleotides read TGTGCCAGCAGCCAAGTAGGGGGCGGGGGGAACTATGGCTACACCTTC.